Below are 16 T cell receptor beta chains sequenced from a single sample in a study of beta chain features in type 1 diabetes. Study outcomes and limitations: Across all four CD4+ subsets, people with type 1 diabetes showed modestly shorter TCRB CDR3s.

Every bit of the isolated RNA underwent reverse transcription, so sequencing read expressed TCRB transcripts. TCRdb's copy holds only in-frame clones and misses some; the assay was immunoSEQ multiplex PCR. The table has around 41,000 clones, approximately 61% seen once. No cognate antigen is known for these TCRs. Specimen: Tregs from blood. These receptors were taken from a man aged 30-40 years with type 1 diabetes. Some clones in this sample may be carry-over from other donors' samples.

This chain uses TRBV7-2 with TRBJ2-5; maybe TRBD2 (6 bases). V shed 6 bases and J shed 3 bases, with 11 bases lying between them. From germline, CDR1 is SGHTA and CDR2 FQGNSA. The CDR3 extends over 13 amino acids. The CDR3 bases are TGTGCCAGCAGGTCTAGCGTGAAAGAGACCCAGTACTTC. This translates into CASRSSVKETQYF. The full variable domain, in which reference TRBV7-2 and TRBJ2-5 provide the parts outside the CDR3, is GAGVSQSPSNKVTEKGKDVELRCDPISGHTALYWYRQSLGQGLEFLIYFQGNSAPDKSGLPSDRFSAERTGGSVSTLTIQRTQQEDSAVYLCASRSSVKETQYFGPGTRLLVL.

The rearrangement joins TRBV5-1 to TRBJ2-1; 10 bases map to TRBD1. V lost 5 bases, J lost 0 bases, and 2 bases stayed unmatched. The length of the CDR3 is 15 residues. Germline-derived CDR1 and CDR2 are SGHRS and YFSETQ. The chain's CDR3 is CASSRQGASYNEQFF. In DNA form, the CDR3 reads TGCGCCAGCAGTAGACAGGGGGCCTCCTACAATGAGCAGTTCTTC. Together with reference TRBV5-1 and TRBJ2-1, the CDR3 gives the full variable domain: KAGVTQTPRYLIKTRGQQVTLSCSPISGHRSVSWYQQTPGQGLQFLFEYFSETQRNKGNFPGRFSGRQFSNSRSEMNVSTLELGDSALYLCASSRQGASYNEQFFGPGTRLTVL.

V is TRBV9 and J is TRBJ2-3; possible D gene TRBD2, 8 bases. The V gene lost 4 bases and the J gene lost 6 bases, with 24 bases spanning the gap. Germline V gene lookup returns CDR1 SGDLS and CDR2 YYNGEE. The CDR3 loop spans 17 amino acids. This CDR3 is CASSLTPGLGGRDTQYF. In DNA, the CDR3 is TGTGCCAGCAGCCTCACCCCGGGACTAGGGGGCAGGGATACGCAGTATTTT.

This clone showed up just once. CDR3 in amino acids: CASSGTPGQGAYEQYF. As DNA, the CDR3 is TGTGCCAGCAGTGGAACCCCGGGACAGGGGGCCTACGAGCAGTACTTC. V usage is TRBV6-1 and J usage is TRBJ2-7; 11 nucleotides align to TRBD1. CDR3 length: 16 residues. The V and J ends lost 4 bases and 2 bases, in that order; junction bases with no gene match: 7. Looked up from germline, CDR1 is MNHNS and CDR2 is SASEGT.

Here the CDR3 DNA reads TGTGCCAGCAGTACAGGGGGAGACTCTGGAAACACCATATATTTT. Translated: CASSTGGDSGNTIYF. This chain links TRBV7-9 with TRBJ1-3; 8 nucleotides agree with TRBD1. Losses at the gene ends were 6 bases for V and 0 bases for J; bases not matched to a gene: 4. Germline CDR1 SEHNR, CDR2 FQNEAQ (reference sequence). This CDR3 contains 15 residues.

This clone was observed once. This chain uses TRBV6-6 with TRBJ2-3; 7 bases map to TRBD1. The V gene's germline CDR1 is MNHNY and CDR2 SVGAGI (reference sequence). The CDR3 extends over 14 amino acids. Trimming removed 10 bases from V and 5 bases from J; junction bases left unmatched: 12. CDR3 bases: TGTGCCACCCGCCCGAGGGGGCGCAAAGATACGCAGTATTTT. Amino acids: CATRPRGRKDTQYF.

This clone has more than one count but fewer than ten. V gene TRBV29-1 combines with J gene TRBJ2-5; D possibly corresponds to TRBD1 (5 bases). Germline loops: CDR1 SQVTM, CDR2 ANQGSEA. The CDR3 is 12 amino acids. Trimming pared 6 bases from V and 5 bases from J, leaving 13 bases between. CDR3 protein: CSVAGMAETQYF. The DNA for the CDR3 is TGCAGCGTCGCAGGGATGGCGGAGACCCAGTACTTC.

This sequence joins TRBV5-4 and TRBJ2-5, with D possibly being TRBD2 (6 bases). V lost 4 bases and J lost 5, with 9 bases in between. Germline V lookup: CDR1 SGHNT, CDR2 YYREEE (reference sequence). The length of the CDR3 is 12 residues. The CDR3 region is CASSRGVETQYF. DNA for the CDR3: TGTGCCAGCAGCCGCGGGGTGGAGACCCAGTACTTC. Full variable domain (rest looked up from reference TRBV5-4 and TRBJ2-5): ETGVTQSPTHLIKTRGQQVTLRCSSQSGHNTVSWYQQALGQGPQFIFQYYREEENGRGNFPPRFSGLQFPNYSSELNVNALELDDSALYLCASSRGVETQYFGPGTRLLVL.

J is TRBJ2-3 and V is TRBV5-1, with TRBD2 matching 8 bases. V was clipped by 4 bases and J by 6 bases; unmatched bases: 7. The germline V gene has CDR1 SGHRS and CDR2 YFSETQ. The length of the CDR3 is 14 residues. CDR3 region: CASSLSGAGDTQYF. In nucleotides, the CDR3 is TGCGCCAGCAGCCTTAGCGGGGCAGGCGATACGCAGTATTTT.

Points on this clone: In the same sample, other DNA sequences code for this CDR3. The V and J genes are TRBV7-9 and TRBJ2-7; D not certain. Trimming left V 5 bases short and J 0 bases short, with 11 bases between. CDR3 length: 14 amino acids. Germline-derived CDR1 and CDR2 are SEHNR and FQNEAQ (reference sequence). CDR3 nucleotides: TGTGCCAGCAGCCTGACCGGGTCCTCCTACGAGCAGTACTTC. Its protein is CASSLTGSSYEQYF.

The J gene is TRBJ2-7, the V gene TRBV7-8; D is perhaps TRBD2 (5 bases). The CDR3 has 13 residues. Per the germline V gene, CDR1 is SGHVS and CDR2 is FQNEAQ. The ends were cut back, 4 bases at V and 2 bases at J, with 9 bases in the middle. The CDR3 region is CASSSRAPYEQYF. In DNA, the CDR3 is TGTGCCAGCAGCTCGAGGGCACCCTACGAGCAGTACTTC.

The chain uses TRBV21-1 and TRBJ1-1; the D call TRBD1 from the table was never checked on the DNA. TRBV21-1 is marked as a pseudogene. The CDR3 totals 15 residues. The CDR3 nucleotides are TGTGCCAGCAGCAAAGACGTGGGCCGGAACACTGAAGCTTTCTTT. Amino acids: CASSKDVGRNTEAFF.

The chain's CDR3 is CASSSGGGQNTEAFF. CDR3 nucleotides: TGTGCCAGCAGCTCTGGGGGGGGGCAGAACACTGAAGCTTTCTTT. V gene TRBV7-3 combines with J gene TRBJ1-1; TRBD1 is a possible D gene (6 bases). This CDR3 is 15 amino acids long. The V gene lost 4 bases and the J gene lost 1 base, with 13 bases spanning the gap. Germline-derived CDR1 and CDR2 are SGHTA and FQGTGA.

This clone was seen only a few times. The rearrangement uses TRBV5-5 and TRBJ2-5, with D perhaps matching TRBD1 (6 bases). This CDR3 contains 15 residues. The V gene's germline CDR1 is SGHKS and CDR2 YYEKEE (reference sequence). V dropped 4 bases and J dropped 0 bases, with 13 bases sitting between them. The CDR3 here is CASSPRQANQETQYF. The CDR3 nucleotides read TGTGCCAGCAGCCCTCGACAGGCGAACCAAGAGACCCAGTACTTC.

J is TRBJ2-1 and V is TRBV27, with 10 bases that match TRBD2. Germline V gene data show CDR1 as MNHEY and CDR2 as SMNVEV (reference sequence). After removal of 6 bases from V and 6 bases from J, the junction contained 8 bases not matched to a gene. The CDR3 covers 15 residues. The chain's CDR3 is CASSPSGRAINEQFF. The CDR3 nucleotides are TGTGCCAGCAGCCCCAGCGGGAGGGCCATCAATGAGCAGTTCTTC.

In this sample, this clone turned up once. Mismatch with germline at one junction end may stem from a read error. CDR3 DNA: TGTGCCAGCAGCCTAGCCCCCGGGTCCGAGCAGTACTTC. Translated, it gives CASSLAPGSEQYF. This chain connects TRBV7-8 to TRBJ2-7; TRBD2 might be the D (5 bases). The CDR3 is 13 amino acids. The germline gives CDR1 SGHVS, CDR2 FQNEAQ.